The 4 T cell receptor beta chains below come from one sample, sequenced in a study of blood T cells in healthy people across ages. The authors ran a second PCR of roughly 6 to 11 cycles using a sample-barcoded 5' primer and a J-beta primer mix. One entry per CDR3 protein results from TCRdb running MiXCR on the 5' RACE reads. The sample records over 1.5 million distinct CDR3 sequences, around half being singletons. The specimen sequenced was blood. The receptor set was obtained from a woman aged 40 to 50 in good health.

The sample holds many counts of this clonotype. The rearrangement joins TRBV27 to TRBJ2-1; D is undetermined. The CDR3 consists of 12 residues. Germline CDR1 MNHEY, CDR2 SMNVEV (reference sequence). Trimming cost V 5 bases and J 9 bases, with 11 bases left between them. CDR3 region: CASSPSGSEQFF. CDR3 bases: TGTGCCAGCAGTCCCTCAGGATCTGAGCAGTTCTTC.

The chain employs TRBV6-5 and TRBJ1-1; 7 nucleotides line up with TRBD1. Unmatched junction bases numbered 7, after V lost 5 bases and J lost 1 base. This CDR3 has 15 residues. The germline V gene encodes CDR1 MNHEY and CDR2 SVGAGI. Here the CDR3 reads CASSDRVFGNTEAFF. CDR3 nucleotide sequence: TGTGCCAGCAGTGACAGGGTTTTCGGGAACACTGAAGCTTTCTTT.

The CDR3 sequence: CASGKVSGQGPLEQYF. The CDR3 DNA reads TGCGCCAGCGGCAAAGTCTCGGGACAGGGCCCTCTGGAGCAGTACTTC. The chain links TRBV5-1 to TRBJ2-4; 9 bases align to TRBD1. Germline V CDR1 and CDR2: SGHRS, YFSETQ. CDR3 length equals 16 residues. The V gene end was trimmed by 7 bases and the J gene end by 13 bases; junction bases not matched to a gene: 21.

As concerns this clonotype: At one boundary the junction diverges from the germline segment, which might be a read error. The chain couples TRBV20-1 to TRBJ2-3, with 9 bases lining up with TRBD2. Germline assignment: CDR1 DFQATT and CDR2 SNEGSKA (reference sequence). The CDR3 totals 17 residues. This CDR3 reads CSTRNRLAVGGTDTQYF. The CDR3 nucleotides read TGCAGTACTAGAAATCGACTAGCGGTGGGCGGCACAGATACGCAGTATTTT.